One TCR beta chain is described in this entry. This clonotype turned up a few times. The antigen this receptor binds is unknown. Base qualities are missing; no much larger clone stands one base away. The data originate from a study of T cells after yellow fever vaccination (dated by TCRdb to between 2018 and 2021). Context from the whole study: Libraries from fractions with low cell numbers were prepared with the SMART-Seq v4 Ultra Low Input RNA kit. To follow T-cell clones before and after primary and booster YFV17D yellow fever vaccination, bulk TCR alpha and beta repertoires were sequenced over time. Two healthy male donors made up the cohort, one aged 18 to 29 years and the other aged 30 to 40 years. Blood was drawn at multiple timepoints before and after primary and secondary immunization, with bulk PBMC replicates and cell subsets isolated. Points the paper makes about the study in general: Because abundant contaminating clonotypes from the bulk population could be contained in FACS-sorted repertoires, computational filtering was required. A small share of clonotypes was detected in both CD4 and CD8 compartments, with the overlap likely arising from convergent recombination. Most clones expanded after primary vaccination (approximately 95% of CD4 and around 88% of CD8) were re-detected after the booster, suggesting that broad memory maintenance occurred. The study included only two donors, which limits how far the findings can be generalized. Compared with the primary T-cell response, the secondary T-cell response was weaker but faster, peaking on day 5 rather than day 15.

TCR cDNA was made using 5'RACE template switching, a step that added a universal primer site and unique molecular identifiers. Priming for cDNA synthesis came from both the TCR alpha and TCR beta constant segments. Two PCR steps were used to amplify libraries, with sample barcodes and sequencing adapters being added in the second step. Libraries were sequenced on Illumina HiSeq 2500 (2x100 bp) or NovaSeq (2x150 bp). Per the authors' processing: MIGEC handled demultiplexing of reads and collapsing into UMI consensus sequences, while MiXCR performed V(D)J alignment. Vaccine-responding clonotypes were identified with edgeR using replicate PBMC samples, with FDR below 0.01 and a log2 fold change above 5 up to day 15 being required. CD4 or CD8 identity was assigned to each bulk clonotype according to whether the clonotype was present at higher abundance in the sequenced CD4 repertoire or the sequenced CD8 repertoire. Clones were called with MiXCR by TCRdb after fastp trimmed the public reads at Q25, and only in-frame beta chains were retained. Rows are combined by CDR3 protein, so each entry shows the most common genes and DNA. The V and J calls and clone size come from TCRdb's table, not from the authors' own analysis. The table for this sample lists about 320,000 distinct CDR3 sequences; around 7% of them were counted only once. Roughly 19% of the sample lies in the top ten.

As encoded in the germline V gene, CDR1 is SGHAT while CDR2 is FQNNGV. The junction shows trimming of 3 bases on V and 5 bases on J, and the gene matches do not reach 2 bases of it. Spanning cysteine to phenylalanine, the CDR3 consists of 14 amino acids. Just CDR3 DNA is preserved here, 42 bases in frame from base 1. The treatment or condition label, read with the paper, signifies: live attenuated yellow fever vaccine strain. At each blood-draw timepoint, two biological replicates of bulk PBMCs were collected. A standard Ficoll-Paque protocol was used to isolate PBMCs from peripheral blood. TriZol was used to extract RNA from bulk PBMCs, CD4 and CD8 fractions, and dextramer-positive and dextramer-negative fractions.

Here the sequenced sample was PBMCs, taken roughly seven weeks after the first yellow fever vaccination. This receptor was taken from a man between 18 and 29 years old who received the YFV17D yellow fever vaccine. The V and J genes are TRBV11-2 and TRBJ2-2; 8 bases in the junction line up with TRBD2. The CDR3: CASSFREGTGELFF. In nucleotides, the sequence is TGTGCCAGCAGCTTCCGGGAGGGGACCGGGGAGCTGTTTTTT.